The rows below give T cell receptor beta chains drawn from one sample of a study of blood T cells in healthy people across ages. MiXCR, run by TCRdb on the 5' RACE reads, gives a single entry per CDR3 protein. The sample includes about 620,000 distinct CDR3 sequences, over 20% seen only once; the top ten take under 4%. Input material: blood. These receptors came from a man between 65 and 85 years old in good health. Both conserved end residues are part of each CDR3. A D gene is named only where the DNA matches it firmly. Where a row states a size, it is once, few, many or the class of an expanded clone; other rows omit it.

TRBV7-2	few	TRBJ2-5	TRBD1	CASSEDRGPGTQYF	TGTGCCAGCAGCGAAGACAGGGGGCCAGGGACCCAGTACTTC
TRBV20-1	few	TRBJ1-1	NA	CSARRSKTPVDTEAFF	TGCAGTGCTAGGCGGTCCAAAACCCCCGTAGACACTGAAGCTTTCTTT
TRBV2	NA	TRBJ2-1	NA	CASVRESSYNEQFF	TGTGCCAGCGTACGGGAAAGCTCCTACAATGAGCAGTTCTTC
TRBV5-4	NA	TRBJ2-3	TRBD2	CASRPELAGASVDTQYF	TGTGCCAGCAGACCCGAACTAGCGGGAGCTTCTGTAGATACGCAGTATTTT
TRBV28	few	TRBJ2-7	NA	CASSPGPVYEQYF	TGTGCCAGCAGCCCGGGACCTGTCTACGAGCAGTACTTC
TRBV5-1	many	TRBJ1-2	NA	CASSLDANYGYTF	TGCGCCAGCAGCCTAGATGCCAATTATGGCTACACCTTC
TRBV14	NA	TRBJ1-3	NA	CASRQGAGLGTIYF	TGTGCCAGCAGACAAGGTGCGGGTCTCGGCACCATATATTTT
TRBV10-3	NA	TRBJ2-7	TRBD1	CAISEAGQGAYEQYF	TGTGCCATCAGTGAGGCGGGACAGGGGGCTTACGAGCAGTACTTC
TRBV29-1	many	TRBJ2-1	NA	CSVGQGGNEQFF	TGCAGCGTTGGGCAGGGGGGCAATGAGCAGTTCTTC
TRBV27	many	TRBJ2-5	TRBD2	CASSAGLGQETQYF	TGTGCCAGCAGTGCGGGACTAGGCCAAGAGACCCAGTACTTC
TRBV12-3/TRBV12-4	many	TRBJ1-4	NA	CASSLVAASEKLFF	TGTGCCAGCAGTTTGGTCGCTGCGTCGGAAAAACTGTTTTTT
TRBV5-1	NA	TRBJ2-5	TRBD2	CASSWLAGEETQYF	TGCGCCAGCAGCTGGCTAGCGGGAGAAGAGACCCAGTACTTC
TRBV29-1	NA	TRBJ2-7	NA	CSVGSGAREQYF	TGCAGCGTTGGTTCGGGGGCTAGGGAGCAGTACTTC
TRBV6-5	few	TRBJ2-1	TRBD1	CASSLDRGDYEQFF	TGTGCCAGCAGTCTAGACAGGGGGGACTATGAGCAGTTCTTC
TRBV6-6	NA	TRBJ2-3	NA	CASTWDVSTDTQYF	TGTGCCAGCACCTGGGATGTTAGCACAGATACGCAGTATTTT
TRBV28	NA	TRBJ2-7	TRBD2	CASSPSSGSPYEQYF	TGTGCCAGCAGTCCGTCTAGCGGGAGTCCCTACGAGCAGTACTTC
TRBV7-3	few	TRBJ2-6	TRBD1	CASSLTGTGGSGANVLTF	TGTGCCAGCAGCTTAACCGGGACAGGGGGTTCCGGGGCCAACGTCCTGACTTTC
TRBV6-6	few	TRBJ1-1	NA	CASRQGLNTEAFF	TGTGCCAGCAGACAGGGTTTGAACACTGAAGCTTTCTTT
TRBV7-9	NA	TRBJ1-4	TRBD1	CASSRQGAWGEKLFF	TGTGCCAGCAGCCGACAGGGGGCATGGGGTGAAAAACTGTTTTTT
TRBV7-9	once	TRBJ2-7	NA	CASSLAQSGTEQYF	TGTGCCAGCAGCTTAGCGCAGTCGGGAACCGAGCAGTACTTC
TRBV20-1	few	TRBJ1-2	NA	CSAPGQPNYGYTF	TGCAGTGCTCCGGGGCAGCCTAACTATGGCTACACCTTC
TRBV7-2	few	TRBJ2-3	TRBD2	CASSLVAGGSTDTQYF	TGTGCCAGCAGCTTAGTGGCGGGAGGGAGCACAGATACGCAGTATTTT
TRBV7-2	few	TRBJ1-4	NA	CASSPSRQFNEKLFF	TGTGCCAGCAGCCCAAGTCGGCAGTTTAATGAAAAACTGTTTTTT
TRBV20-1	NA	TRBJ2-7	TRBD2	CSARDPSLAGLSYEQYF	TGCAGTGCTAGAGATCCCTCGCTAGCGGGTCTCTCCTACGAGCAGTACTTC